This T cell receptor beta chain was sequenced in a study of regulatory T cells in long-lasting Graves disease. V lost 2 bases and J lost 3, with 16 bases in between. This CDR3 region has 16 residues. Germline V gene lookup returns CDR1 MNHEY and CDR2 SVGAGI. This clonotype was found many times. Described time point: newly diagnosed GD, antithyroid drugs for less than 3 months. Preparation of the TCR library used RNA extracted from PBMCs. Both iRepertoire HTBI primers and Arm-PCR of CDR3 regions were used to build the TCR beta libraries. Each CDR3 protein is one row after TCRdb ran MiXCR on the multiplex PCR reads. The profile covers about 560,000 distinct CDR3 sequences, with around 16% appearing a single time and 12% taken by the ten largest. This same sample was also part of a study on T cells in Graves' hyperthyroidism and ophthalmopathy. Per that study: Among thyroid clonotypes expanded above 0.001, most also appeared in blood.

J is TRBJ1-2 and V is TRBV6-5, with D possibly matching TRBD1 (6 bases). The material was peripheral blood mononuclear cells (PBMCs), obtained at new diagnosis, from a patient treated with antithyroid drugs. The receptor was isolated from a man between 18 and 29 years old with Graves disease. CDR3 amino acids: CASSYTPQGSDYGYTF. CDR3 sequence (DNA): TGTGCCAGCAGTTACACCCCCCAGGGGTCGGACTATGGCTACACCTTC.